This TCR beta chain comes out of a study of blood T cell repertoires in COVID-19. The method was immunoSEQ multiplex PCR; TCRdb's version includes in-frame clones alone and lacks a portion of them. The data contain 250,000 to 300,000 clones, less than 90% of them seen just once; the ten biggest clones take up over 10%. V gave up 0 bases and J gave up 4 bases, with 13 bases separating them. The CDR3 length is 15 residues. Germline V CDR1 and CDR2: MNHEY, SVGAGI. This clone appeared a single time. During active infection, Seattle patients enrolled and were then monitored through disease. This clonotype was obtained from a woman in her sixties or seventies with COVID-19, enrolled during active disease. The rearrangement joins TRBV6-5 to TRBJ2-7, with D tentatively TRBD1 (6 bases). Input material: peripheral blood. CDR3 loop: CASSYSTSGQYEQYF. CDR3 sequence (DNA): TGTGCCAGCAGTTACTCGACCTCTGGACAGTACGAGCAGTACTTC.